This entry lists 32 T cell receptor beta chains sequenced from one sample in a study of glioma-infiltrating T cells. TCR alpha and beta CDR3 regions were amplified from RNA using iRepertoire nested multiplex PCR. Each CDR3 protein gets one entry after TCRdb re-called the multiplex PCR reads with MiXCR. The sample includes fewer than 250,000 distinct CDR3 sequences, roughly a third seen only once; the top ten take 20% to 25%. Material: glioma tissue, nonneoplastic brain tissue, or PBMCs (not recorded which). These TCRs come from a human donor with low-grade glioma or glioblastoma, undergoing nonglioma brain surgery, or in good health (not recorded which).

The V call is TRBV6-5, the J call TRBJ2-7; the D gene is possibly TRBD2 (5 bases). The germline CDR1 and CDR2 sequences are MNHEY and SVGAGI. Trimming shortened V by 7 bases and J by 5 bases, and 18 bases separated the two germline ends. The CDR3 totals 14 residues. CDR3 protein: CASNPRRGFDEQYF. The DNA for the CDR3 is TGTGCCAGCAACCCTCGGAGAGGGTTTGACGAGCAGTACTTC.

As concerns this clonotype: This may be a read error: a much more frequent sequence differs by one nucleotide. The rearrangement links TRBV18 to TRBJ2-1; TRBD2 might be the D (6 bases). This CDR3 contains 16 residues. Per the germline V gene, CDR1 is KGHSH and CDR2 is LQKENI. V lost 3 bases and J 5 bases, leaving 17 bases between the germline ends. In DNA, the CDR3 is TGTGCCAGCTCACCCAGGGACGGGAGAGACCACAATGAGCAGTTCTTC. Translation: CASSPRDGRDHNEQFF.

V gene TRBV5-6 combines with J gene TRBJ1-2, with 8 bases aligning to TRBD1. V lost 0 bases to trimming and J lost 7 bases; unmatched junction nucleotides: 8. Germline CDR1 reads SGHDT; CDR2 reads YYEEEE. This CDR3 comprises 15 residues. CDR3 DNA sequence: TGTGCCAGCAGCTTGGTTGGACTCGACAGGGGTGGCTACACCTTC. It is translated as CASSLVGLDRGGYTF. Full variable domain (remainder filled in from reference TRBV5-6 and TRBJ1-2): DAGVTQSPTHLIKTRGQQVTLRCSPKSGHDTVSWYQQALGQGPQFIFQYYEEEERQRGNFPDRFSGHQFPNYSSELNVNALLLGDSALYLCASSLVGLDRGGYTFGSGTRLTVV.

This sequence joins TRBV6-2 or TRBV6-3 and TRBJ2-7; no definite D call. Germline assignment: CDR1 MNHEY and CDR2 SVGEGT. V shed 2 bases and J shed 2 bases, with 7 bases lying between them. The CDR3 has 13 residues. The CDR3: CASSYRQTYEQYF. The DNA for the CDR3 is TGTGCCAGCAGTTACAGACAAACCTACGAGCAGTACTTC.

This chain uses TRBV30 with TRBJ1-2, with D unresolved. This CDR3 is 13 amino acids long. Germline assignment: CDR1 GTSNPN and CDR2 SVGIG (reference sequence). V was shortened by 0 bases and J by 8 bases, with 13 bases between the two germline ends. CDR3 sequence: CAWSVAVRWGYTF. As DNA, the CDR3 is TGTGCCTGGAGTGTAGCAGTTCGTTGGGGCTACACCTTC.

This clonotype was seen ten or more times. J is TRBJ1-2 and V is TRBV24-1; possibly TRBD1 for D (6 bases). CDR3 length: 16 residues. V gave up 0 bases and J gave up 6 bases, with 16 bases separating them. The germline CDR1 and CDR2 sequences are KGHDR and SFDVKD. The CDR3 loop reads CATSDLLSDRRHGYTF. The CDR3 region has the DNA TGTGCCACCAGTGATTTGCTCTCCGACAGGCGCCATGGCTACACCTTC.

This clonotype appeared many times. The CDR3 DNA is TGTGCCAGCAGCCCAACCCGGGACAGGGTCCACGAGCAGTACTTC. Encoded protein: CASSPTRDRVHEQYF. The V gene is TRBV3-1, the J gene TRBJ2-7; 9 bases agree with TRBD1. The V gene's germline CDR1 is LGHDT and CDR2 YNNKEL (reference sequence). Losses at the gene ends were 4 bases for V and 5 bases for J; bases not matched to a gene: 9. This CDR3 is built from 15 residues.

This clonotype has a count of ten or more. The J gene is TRBJ2-3, the V gene TRBV7-3; 10 bases align to TRBD2. CDR3 length: 15 residues. Germline V gene data show CDR1 as SGHTA and CDR2 as FQGTGA. V trimming: 10 bases; J trimming: 5 bases; junction bases outside the gene matches: 12. The CDR3 sequence is CATQTTSGIGDTQYF. For the CDR3, the DNA is TGTGCCACCCAGACTACTAGCGGGATTGGAGATACGCAGTATTTT.

There are many counts of this clonotype. The chain uses TRBV20-1 and TRBJ2-7; 9 nucleotides match TRBD1. This CDR3 spans 14 amino acids. Trimming at V came to 5 bases and at J to 2 bases, leaving 7 bases not matched to a gene. Per the germline V gene, CDR1 is DFQATT and CDR2 is SNEGSKA (reference sequence). CDR3 in amino acids: CSAGGQGSTYEQYF. DNA for the CDR3: TGCAGTGCTGGGGGACAGGGCTCCACCTACGAGCAGTACTTC.

For this clonotype: At one boundary the junction diverges from the germline segment, which might be a read error. V is TRBV28 and J is TRBJ2-5, with D uncertain. This CDR3 spans 11 amino acids. Germline CDR1 and CDR2: MDHEN and SYDVKM. Here the CDR3 reads CDSSSFEPQYF. The CDR3 region has the DNA TGTGACAGCAGTTCGTTCGAGCCCCAGTACTTC.

A note on this clonotype: Germline and junction disagree at one end, which may indicate a read error. The V gene is TRBV20-1, the J gene TRBJ1-1; D is unresolved. Germline loops: CDR1 DFQATT, CDR2 SNEGSKA (reference sequence). CDR3 length: 13 amino acids. CDR3 in DNA: TGCGGTGCTAGAGATCAAGCAGCCCCTGAAGCCTTCTTT. Protein: CGARDQAAPEAFF.

The rearrangement links TRBV5-5 to TRBJ2-1; D possibly corresponds to TRBD1 (5 bases). The V and J ends lost 2 bases and 6 bases respectively, with 21 bases between them. The CDR3 has 17 amino acids. Germline V gene data show CDR1 as SGHKS and CDR2 as YYEKEE (reference sequence). CDR3 protein: CASSLAGISTPRNEQFF. The DNA for the CDR3 is TGTGCCAGCAGCTTAGCAGGGATCTCCACACCGCGCAATGAGCAGTTCTTC.

The V gene is TRBV27, the J gene TRBJ2-5; tentative D call: TRBD1 (5 bases). V was cut by 5 bases and J by 3 bases, with 10 bases left in between. This CDR3 is built from 13 residues. Germline V gives CDR1 MNHEY, CDR2 SMNVEV (reference sequence). The CDR3 loop is CASSSGAKETQYF. The CDR3 coding sequence is TGTGCCAGCAGTAGTGGGGCAAAAGAGACCCAGTACTTC.

This clonotype occurred many times. V is TRBV19 and J is TRBJ1-1, with TRBD1 as a possible D gene (6 bases). CDR3 length: 17 residues. Trimming took 7 bases from V and 0 from J, leaving 21 bases between them. Germline V gene data show CDR1 as LNHDA and CDR2 as SQIVND (reference sequence). Here the CDR3 reads CASTPITGRDMNTEAFF. DNA of the CDR3: TGTGCCAGTACCCCCATAACAGGGCGAGACATGAACACTGAAGCTTTCTTT.

This clonotype was recorded many times. This chain joins TRBV15 and TRBJ2-7; 7 positions agree with TRBD2. The CDR3 runs to 16 residues. The V segment lost 0 bases and the J segment 7 bases; nucleotides outside the gene matches: 12. CDR1 and CDR2 (germline): LNHNV, YYDKDF (reference sequence). CDR3: CATSRDWAGVPGEQYF. The DNA for the CDR3 is TGTGCCACCAGCAGAGATTGGGCGGGAGTGCCCGGAGAGCAGTACTTC.

This clonotype was counted ten times or more. V gene TRBV20-1 combines with J gene TRBJ2-1; the D is unclear. The ends were cut back, 6 bases at V and 8 bases at J, with 14 bases in the middle. Germline V gene data show CDR1 as DFQATT and CDR2 as SNEGSKA (reference sequence). The CDR3 consists of 12 residues. CDR3 sequence reads: CSAEEGMDEQFF. DNA for the CDR3: TGCAGTGCAGAAGAAGGTATGGATGAGCAGTTCTTC.

V is TRBV6-6 and J is TRBJ2-7, with 11 bases aligning to TRBD2. CDR3 length equals 14 residues. Germline V gene sequence: CDR1 MNHNY, CDR2 SVGAGI (reference sequence). V lost 10 bases and J lost 3; bases outside the gene matches: 8. The CDR3 reads CATATSGSIYEQYF. The CDR3 DNA is TGTGCCACCGCAACTAGCGGGAGTATCTACGAGCAGTACTTC.

The sample holds many counts of this clonotype. The chain uses TRBV28 and TRBJ2-3; 10 bases match TRBD2. Germline trimming cut 3 bases from V and 3 bases from J; bases unmatched to any gene: 6. The CDR3 has 16 amino acids. Germline V CDR1 and CDR2: MDHEN, SYDVKM. CDR3 region: CASSLGSGRRTDTQYF. For the CDR3, the DNA is TGTGCCAGCAGTTTGGGTAGCGGGAGGCGGACAGATACGCAGTATTTT.

This clonotype was recorded a few times. The rearrangement links TRBV29-1 to TRBJ1-2; D may be TRBD1 (5 bases). Trimming took off 4 bases at V and 4 bases at J, with 10 bases between the two ends. The CDR3 runs 12 residues. Germline V lookup: CDR1 SQVTM, CDR2 ANQGSEA. CDR3 in amino acids: CSVGGASYGYTF. The CDR3 bases are TGCAGCGTTGGCGGGGCGAGCTATGGCTACACCTTC. The full variable domain, in which reference TRBV29-1 and TRBJ1-2 provide the parts outside the CDR3, is SAVISQKPSRDICQRGTSLTIQCQVDSQVTMMFWYRQQPGQSLTLIATANQGSEATYESGFVIDKFPISRPNLTFSTLTVSNMSPEDSSIYLCSVGGASYGYTFGSGTRLTVV.

Points on this clonotype: The junction does not match germline at one end; this may be a read error. The chain couples TRBV7-3 to TRBJ1-1; D ambiguous. The CDR3 sequence is 13 residues long. Per the germline V gene, CDR1 is SGHTA and CDR2 is FQGTGA. Here the CDR3 reads CASSRSSNTEALF. CDR3 DNA sequence: TGTGCCAGCAGCCGCTCAAGTAACACTGAAGCTTTATTT.

As regards this clonotype: Possible read error: a much larger clone is one base away. The limits of the CDR3 on the DNA are not certain, so only TCRdb's listed CDR3 is given. The chain's CDR3 is CASSLWGEGNSPIHF. J is TRBJ1-6 and V is TRBV7-2. Germline V lookup: CDR1 SGHTA, CDR2 FQGNSA. The CDR3 is 15 amino acids long, termini counted.

About this clonotype itself: A read error may produce the germline difference seen at one junction end. This chain joins TRBV15 and TRBJ2-7; no firm D call. Germline CDR1 LNHNV, CDR2 YYDKDF (reference sequence). This CDR3 region has 13 residues. For the CDR3, the DNA is TGTGCCGCCAGCAGAGATCGCAAAAACGAGCAGTACTTC. It is translated as CAASRDRKNEQYF.

Many counts were recorded for this clonotype. The rearrangement uses TRBV10-3 and TRBJ2-5, with TRBD1 matching 7 bases. From germline, CDR1 is ENHRY and CDR2 SYGVKD. There are 14 residues in the CDR3. Trimming at V came to 2 bases and at J to 4 bases, leaving 4 bases not matched to a gene. The CDR3 here is CAISEDRDGETQYF. CDR3 coding DNA: TGTGCCATCAGTGAGGACAGGGACGGAGAGACCCAGTACTTC.

On this clonotype: A read error may explain this, as a much larger clone is one base away. The chain joins TRBV18 to TRBJ2-3, with D uncertain. Per the germline V gene, CDR1 is KGHSH and CDR2 is LQKENI. Trimming pared 0 bases from V and 5 bases from J, leaving 9 bases between. The CDR3 consists of 14 residues. CDR3 loop: CASSPPFSQDTQYF. For the CDR3, the DNA is TGTGCCAGCTCACCACCGTTCAGCCAAGATACGCAGTATTTT.

This clonotype was found many times. V gene TRBV20-1 combines with J gene TRBJ2-1, with 10 bases identical to TRBD2. The CDR3 covers 14 residues. Germline CDR1 and CDR2: DFQATT and SNEGSKA (reference sequence). The ends lost 5 bases at V and 2 bases at J; junction bases unmatched: 3. The CDR3 bases are TGCAGTGCTCCAGGACTAGCGGCCTACAATGAGCAGTTCTTC. Residues: CSAPGLAAYNEQFF.

This clonotype was seen at least ten times. The gene calls are TRBV7-2 and TRBJ2-7; TRBD1 aligns across 7 bases. The V and J ends lost 5 bases and 0 bases, in that order; junction bases with no gene match: 7. The CDR3 covers 15 residues. Germline CDR1 reads SGHTA; CDR2 reads FQGNSA. Here the CDR3 DNA reads TGTGCCAGCAGCGTAGGACAGGCCGTCTCCTACGAGCAGTACTTC. Translation: CASSVGQAVSYEQYF. The full variable domain, rest sourced from reference TRBV7-2 and TRBJ2-7, is GAGVSQSPSNKVTEKGKDVELRCDPISGHTALYWYRQSLGQGLEFLIYFQGNSAPDKSGLPSDRFSAERTGGSVSTLTIQRTQQEDSAVYLCASSVGQAVSYEQYFGPGTRLTVT.

This chain links TRBV14 with TRBJ2-7, with D possibly matching TRBD2 (5 bases). Germline CDR1 SGHDN, CDR2 FVKESK. Trimming left V 0 bases short and J 6 bases short, with 21 bases between. This CDR3 comprises 17 residues. The CDR3 spells CASSQDARLANRCEQYF. The CDR3 DNA sequence: TGTGCCAGCAGCCAAGATGCGCGGCTAGCTAATCGCTGCGAGCAGTACTTC.

The V and J genes are TRBV12-3 or TRBV12-4 and TRBJ2-1, with D unresolved. V lost 3 bases to trimming and J lost 0 bases, with 9 bases between them. The CDR3 is 15 residues long. The DNA for the CDR3 is TGTGCCAGCAGTTTCGAGGACGGCTCCTACAATGAGCAGTTCTTC. Its protein is CASSFEDGSYNEQFF.

The chain carries TRBV12-3 or TRBV12-4 and TRBJ2-2, with 9 bases fitting TRBD1. The V and J ends lost 6 bases and 4 bases, in that order; junction bases with no gene match: 9. There are 16 residues in the CDR3. The CDR3: CASRLNTGGSTGELFF. DNA of the CDR3: TGTGCCAGCAGACTGAATACAGGGGGCAGCACCGGGGAGCTGTTTTTT.

This sequence joins TRBV12-3 or TRBV12-4 and TRBJ2-2, with 9 bases fitting TRBD2. The V gene end was trimmed by 5 bases and the J gene end by 5 bases; junction bases not matched to a gene: 6. The CDR3 spans 15 residues. DNA for the CDR3: TGTGCCAGCAGTCGCGGGAGGGGAGGGACCGGGGAGCTGTTTTTT. Protein sequence: CASSRGRGGTGELFF.

This clonotype was seen at least ten times. This chain joins TRBV5-1 and TRBJ2-7, with 14 bases identical to TRBD2. J was trimmed by 7 bases and V by 4 bases; bases with no gene match: 7. The CDR3 is 15 residues long. The germline gives CDR1 SGHRS, CDR2 YFSETQ. The CDR3 coding sequence is TGCGCCAGCAGCGGGGGACTAGCGGGAGTCGGAGAGCAGTACTTC. It is translated as CASSGGLAGVGEQYF.

This clonotype was recorded once. This may stem from a read error, because a much larger clone lies one nucleotide away. The chain uses TRBV12-3 or TRBV12-4 and TRBJ1-3, with D unresolved. CDR3 length: 11 residues. The V end lost 10 bases, the J end lost 4 bases, and 8 bases lay between the germline ends. Here the CDR3 DNA reads TGTGCCATCACCGGCGGAAACACCATATATTTT. Translated: CAITGGNTIYF.